A single sample gave rise to the 7 T cell receptor beta chains below, sequenced in a study of shared clonotypes between healthy human individuals (dated by TCRdb to 2020 to 2021). The method was the immunoSEQ multiplex PCR assay. The table was pulled from immuneACCESS by TCRdb, which kept in-frame rearrangements only. Such tables lose some clones; where checked, under half of the loss comes from unresolved V genes, and the rest has no known cause. The sample table shows roughly 2 million clones, and 95% are seen once. The top ten clonotypes cover under 0.15% of the sample. Sequencing was carried out using naive CD4+ T cells sorted from blood. What the cell subset or site label conveys for this sample: CD45RA+ positively selected. The source of these receptors is a man aged 18-30 years in good health.

V usage is TRBV7-4 and J usage is TRBJ1-1; no firm D call. Germline assignment: CDR1 SGHVT and CDR2 SQSDAQ. The CDR3 length is 13 residues. Between the trimmed V and J ends, which lost 1 base and 1 base, there was a span of 4 bases. CDR3 residues: CASSLGTNTEAFF. DNA for the CDR3: TGTGCCAGCAGCTTAGGTACGAACACTGAAGCTTTCTTT.

V is TRBV9 and J is TRBJ2-2; possible D gene TRBD1, 6 bases. Looked up from germline, CDR1 is SGDLS and CDR2 is YYNGEE. The ends were cut back, 4 bases at V and 4 bases at J, with 20 bases in the middle. The CDR3 has 17 residues. CDR3: CASSSRAGQGTTGELFF. The CDR3 nucleotides read TGTGCCAGCAGCTCCAGAGCAGGGCAGGGGACCACCGGGGAGCTGTTTTTT.

J is TRBJ2-1 and V is TRBV6-4; TRBD2 agrees at 9 bases. The junction had 9 bases not matched to a gene; V was cut back by 6 bases and J by 6 bases. Looked up from germline, CDR1 is MRHNA and CDR2 is SNTAGT. The CDR3 runs to 15 residues. The CDR3 DNA reads as TGTGCCAGCAGAGCAGTAGCGGGAGTCGCCAATGAGCAGTTCTTC. Translating it yields CASRAVAGVANEQFF.

The genes are TRBV7-8 and TRBJ2-7; unclear D gene. CDR1 is SGHVS, CDR2 FQNEAQ, per germline. This CDR3 comprises 13 residues. The V gene lost 4 bases and the J gene lost 6 bases, with 13 bases spanning the gap. In DNA, the CDR3 is TGTGCCAGCAGCTCCAGAGTACCTAGCGAGCAGTACTTC. Translating gives CASSSRVPSEQYF.

The chain employs TRBV10-2 and TRBJ1-1; unclear D gene. The CDR3 is made up of 11 amino acids. The V gene lost 0 bases and the J gene lost 13 bases, with 9 bases spanning the gap. CDR1 WSHSY and CDR2 SAAADI come from the germline V gene. The CDR3 loop is CASSESGSGFF. The DNA for the CDR3 is TGCGCCAGCAGTGAGTCCGGCAGTGGTTTCTTT.

The J gene is TRBJ2-5, the V gene TRBV30; 12 bases map to TRBD2. V was clipped by 8 bases and J by 2 bases; unmatched bases: 6. The CDR3 sequence is 14 residues long. The germline V gene encodes CDR1 GTSNPN and CDR2 SVGIG (reference sequence). The CDR3 here is CAGGLAGDQETQYF. CDR3 in DNA: TGTGCCGGGGGACTAGCGGGTGATCAAGAGACCCAGTACTTC.

The J gene is TRBJ1-1, the V gene TRBV28, with TRBD1 matching over 9 bases. Germline CDR1 is MDHEN and CDR2 is SYDVKM. The CDR3 length is 15 residues. The trim removed 5 bases at V and 0 bases at J, leaving 4 bases unmatched. This CDR3 is CASSQNRGLNTEAFF. The CDR3, as DNA: TGTGCCAGCAGTCAGAACAGGGGGCTGAACACTGAAGCTTTCTTT.